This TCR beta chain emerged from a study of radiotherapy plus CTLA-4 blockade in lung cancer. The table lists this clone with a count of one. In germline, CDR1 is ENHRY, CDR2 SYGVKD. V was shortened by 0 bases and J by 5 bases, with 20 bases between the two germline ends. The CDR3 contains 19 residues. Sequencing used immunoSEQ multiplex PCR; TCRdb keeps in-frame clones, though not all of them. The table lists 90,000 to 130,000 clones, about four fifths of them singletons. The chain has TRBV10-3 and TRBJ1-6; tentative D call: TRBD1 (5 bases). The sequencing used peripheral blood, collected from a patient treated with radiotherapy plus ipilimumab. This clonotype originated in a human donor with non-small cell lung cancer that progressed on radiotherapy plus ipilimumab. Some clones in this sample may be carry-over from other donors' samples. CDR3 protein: CAISESFGQGISDNSPLHF. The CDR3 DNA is TGTGCCATCAGTGAGTCGTTTGGGCAGGGCATCAGCGATAATTCACCCCTCCACTTT.